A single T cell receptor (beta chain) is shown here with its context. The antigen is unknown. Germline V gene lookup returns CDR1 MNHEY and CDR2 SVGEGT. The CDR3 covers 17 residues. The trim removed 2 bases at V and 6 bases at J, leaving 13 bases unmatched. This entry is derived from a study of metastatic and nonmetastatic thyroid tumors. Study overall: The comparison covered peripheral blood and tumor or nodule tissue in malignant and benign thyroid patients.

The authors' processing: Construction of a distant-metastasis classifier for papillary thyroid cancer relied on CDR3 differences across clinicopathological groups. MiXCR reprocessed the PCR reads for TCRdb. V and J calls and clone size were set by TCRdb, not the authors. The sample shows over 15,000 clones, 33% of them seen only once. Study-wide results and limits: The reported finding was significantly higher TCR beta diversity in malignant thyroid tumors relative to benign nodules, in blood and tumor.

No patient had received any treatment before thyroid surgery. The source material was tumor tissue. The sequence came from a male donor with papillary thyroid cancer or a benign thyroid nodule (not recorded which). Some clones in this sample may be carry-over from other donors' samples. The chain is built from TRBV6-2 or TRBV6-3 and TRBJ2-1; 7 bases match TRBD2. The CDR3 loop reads CASSYRLSGGSGNEQFF. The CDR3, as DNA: TGTGCCAGCAGTTACCGCTTAAGTGGCGGGAGTGGCAATGAGCAGTTCTTC.